A selection of T cell receptor beta chains follows, all from one sample in a study of cytomegalovirus exposure and HLA in healthy donors. Method: immunoSEQ multiplex PCR; TCRdb's copy keeps in-frame clones and lacks some. The sample shows about 120,000 clones, 70% to 90% of them seen only once. The sequenced material came from PBMCs. The receptors shown here come from a man aged 40-50 years in good health and CMV-seronegative. CDR3s include the opening cysteine and the closing phenylalanine or tryptophan. The D gene is left open where the match is weak. Size is omitted from some rows. Given values are once, few, many or a class for expanded clones.

size: NA
J: TRBJ1-5
length: 14
V: TRBV13
D: NA
CDR3: CASSSGGPNQPQHF
DNA: TGTGCCAGCAGCTCCGGGGGGCCCAATCAGCCCCAGCATTTT

size: few
J: TRBJ2-7
length: 13
V: TRBV30
D: NA
CDR3: CAWSVQQNSEQYF
DNA: TGTGCCTGGAGTGTACAACAGAACAGCGAGCAGTACTTC

size: few
J: TRBJ2-7
length: 17
V: TRBV7-2
D: TRBD1
CDR3: CASSLRSGTGTPHEQYF
DNA: TGTGCCAGCAGCTTACGTTCAGGGACAGGGACCCCCCACGAGCAGTACTTC

size: NA
J: TRBJ1-6
length: 14
V: TRBV7-2
D: NA
CDR3: CASSPNQGGTPLHF
DNA: TGTGCCAGCAGCCCCAATCAGGGTGGGACACCCCTCCACTTT

size: few
J: TRBJ1-4
length: 14
V: TRBV7-2
D: TRBD1
CDR3: CASMEGAVNEKLFF
DNA: TGTGCCAGCATGGAGGGGGCGGTTAATGAAAAACTGTTTTTT

size: NA
J: TRBJ2-7
length: 14
V: TRBV7-2
D: TRBD2
CDR3: CASSNGGSSYEQYF
DNA: TGTGCCAGCAGTAACGGCGGGAGCTCCTACGAGCAGTACTTC

size: NA
J: TRBJ2-3
length: 13
V: TRBV7-2
D: NA
CDR3: CASSPGGADTQYF
DNA: TGTGCCAGCAGCCCCGGAGGGGCAGATACGCAGTATTTT

size: NA
J: TRBJ1-4
length: 16
V: TRBV6-6
D: NA
CDR3: CASSYSVSRTNEKLFF
DNA: TGTGCCAGCAGTTACTCCGTTAGTCGGACTAATGAAAAACTGTTTTTT

size: once
J: TRBJ2-1
length: 17
V: TRBV7-2
D: TRBD2
CDR3: CASSLGVSGRARNEQFF
DNA: TGTGCCAGCAGCTTAGGGGTTAGCGGGAGGGCCCGCAATGAGCAGTTCTTC

size: NA
J: TRBJ2-7
length: 14
V: TRBV9
D: NA
CDR3: CASSVSSSSYEQYF
DNA: TGTGCCAGCAGCGTGAGTAGCTCGTCCTACGAGCAGTACTTC

size: NA
J: TRBJ2-7
length: 14
V: TRBV5-6
D: NA
CDR3: CASSAGAGYSEQYF
DNA: TGTGCTAGCAGCGCGGGGGCAGGCTATTCCGAGCAGTACTTC

size: NA
J: TRBJ2-6
length: 14
V: TRBV27
D: NA
CDR3: CARSSGSGANGLTF
DNA: TGTGCCAGGAGTTCGGGTTCTGGGGCCAACGGCCTGACTTTC

size: NA
J: TRBJ2-5
length: 17
V: TRBV11-2
D: TRBD2
CDR3: CASSLGLAGADRETQYF
DNA: TGTGCCAGCAGCTTAGGACTAGCGGGGGCCGACCGGGAGACCCAGTACTTC

size: few
J: TRBJ2-7
length: 14
V: TRBV18
D: TRBD2
CDR3: CASSPPGGRYEQYF
DNA: TGTGCCAGCTCACCACCGGGCGGGAGATACGAGCAGTACTTC

size: NA
J: TRBJ2-7
length: 18
V: TRBV7-9
D: TRBD1
CDR3: CASSLGLYSGQKSYEQYF
DNA: TGTGCCAGCAGCTTAGGTCTATACTCGGGACAGAAGTCCTACGAGCAGTACTTC

size: NA
J: TRBJ2-1
length: 13
V: TRBV27
D: TRBD1
CDR3: CASSRRTGGEQFF
DNA: TGTGCCAGCAGTAGACGTACAGGGGGTGAGCAGTTCTTC

size: NA
J: TRBJ1-3
length: 16
V: TRBV7-6
D: NA
CDR3: CASSLAVGGSGNTIYF
DNA: TGTGCCAGCAGTCTCGCGGTTGGGGGGTCTGGAAACACCATATATTTT